This entry features one T cell receptor (beta chain) sequence. This entry comes from a study of blood T cell repertoires in COVID-19. Across the whole study: Spain, Italy and the United States supplied samples that represented acute and convalescent COVID-19. Sources were T cells, B-cell-depleted T cells, or PBMCs; the material itself was cDNA or gDNA.

Ages ranged from about 18 to 89 years, with residence in 24 US areas. Authors' data handling: Reference gene primers were amplified, and this amplification served to estimate nucleated cell counts. The repertoire was sequenced with immunoSEQ multiplex PCR; TCRdb's copy has only in-frame clones and lacks some. V, J and clone size reflect that table, while D and trimming were determined from the DNA. The table includes 250,000 or so clones, approximately 88% detected once. The CDR3 runs to 14 residues. V gave up 0 bases and J gave up 13 bases; unmatched junction bases: 8. CDR1 is SGHNT, CDR2 YENEEA, per germline.

The chain recombines TRBV11-3 with TRBJ2-1, with TRBD2 identical over 8 bases. The specimen sequenced was PBMCs or T cells enriched from blood (not recorded which). The TCR sequence derives from a middle-aged woman who had been exposed to COVID-19. The CDR3 coding sequence is TGTGCCAGCAGCTTAGATCCGGCGGGAGGCCGTCAGTTCTTC. Translated: CASSLDPAGGRQFF.